This section outlines one T cell receptor beta chain sequence together with its context. Per germline, CDR1 SGHTS and CDR2 YDEGEE. Trimming at V came to 9 bases and at J to 5 bases, leaving 10 bases not matched to a gene. There are 13 residues in the CDR3. The sample is drawn from a study of CD8 T cells in ankylosing spondylitis. One entry per CDR3 protein results from TCRdb running MiXCR on the 5' RACE reads. The table has tens of thousands of distinct CDR3 sequences, roughly 6.1% seen once. V and J are TRBV5-8 and TRBJ2-7; 8 nucleotides agree with TRBD1. Sequencing used synovial fluid, either unsorted or a sorted T cell fraction (not recorded which). This clonotype was sampled from a male donor with ankylosing spondylitis. CDR3 DNA sequence: TGTGCCATGAGCCCGTGGACAGGGAACGAGCAGTACTTC. As protein: CAMSPWTGNEQYF.